This T cell receptor beta chain was sequenced during a study of control samples from healthy donors and cancer patients. The V gene's germline CDR1 is SGHDN and CDR2 FVKESK. The CDR3 runs to 15 residues. V lost 6 bases and J lost 4; bases outside the gene matches: 8. Clones were read by immunoSEQ multiplex PCR, and TCRdb kept only the in-frame ones, dropping some. This table has a few hundred thousand clones, around 90% appearing once. The V gene is TRBV14, the J gene TRBJ1-2; 10 nucleotides agree with TRBD1. The origin of this receptor is a man between 35 and 55 years old with head and neck cancer. The specimen was PBMCs. CDR3 in DNA: TGTGCCAGCAGTCTTCTCGGGACAGGGGTCTATGGCTACACCTTC. Translated: CASSLLGTGVYGYTF.